Below are 25 T cell receptor beta chains sequenced from a single sample in a study of blood T cell repertoires in COVID-19. Method: immunoSEQ multiplex PCR; TCRdb's copy keeps in-frame clones and lacks some. The profile shows roughly 240,000 clones, approximately 86% of them singletons. The specimen was peripheral blood. The receptors derive from a woman under 40 who had recovered from COVID-19.

The V and J genes are TRBV11-2 and TRBJ2-2; D call uncertain. The CDR3 runs to 17 residues. CDR1 is SGHAT and CDR2 is FQNNGV in the germline V gene. Between the trimmed V and J ends, which lost 0 bases and 6 bases, there was a span of 17 bases. This chain's CDR3 is CASSLDPGLDSAGELFF. The CDR3 DNA reads as TGTGCCAGCAGCTTAGACCCTGGCCTAGACTCAGCCGGGGAGCTGTTTTTT.

There are a few counts of this clone. The rearrangement uses TRBV7-9 and TRBJ2-1, with no clear D. Germline values: CDR1 SEHNR, CDR2 FQNEAQ (reference sequence). The V end was cut by 2 bases, the J end by 5 bases, with 7 bases between. The CDR3 is 13 amino acids. The CDR3 nucleotides are TGTGCCAGCAGCTTATCCCTCGACAATGAGCAGTTCTTC. It encodes CASSLSLDNEQFF.

This rearrangement joins TRBV6-2 or TRBV6-3 to TRBJ2-1, with 7 positions matching TRBD1. The V gene end was trimmed by 5 bases and the J gene end by 4 bases; junction bases not matched to a gene: 8. The CDR3 contains 15 residues. Germline CDR1 is MNHEY and CDR2 is SVGEGT. The CDR3 here is CASSTTGLLYNEQFF. The CDR3 nucleotides read TGTGCCAGCAGTACGACAGGGTTGCTTTACAATGAGCAGTTCTTC.

The gene calls are TRBV27 and TRBJ2-1, with TRBD2 matching over 8 bases. The CDR3 loop spans 17 amino acids. CDR1 is MNHEY, CDR2 SMNVEV, per germline (reference sequence). The V segment lost 0 bases and the J segment 4 bases; nucleotides outside the gene matches: 8. The CDR3 loop is CASSLSAGGALYNEQFF. In DNA form, the CDR3 reads TGTGCCAGCAGTTTATCTGCCGGGGGGGCCTTGTACAATGAGCAGTTCTTC.

This clone was seen only once. V is TRBV6-5 and J is TRBJ2-5, with 10 positions matching TRBD1. The CDR3 loop spans 15 amino acids. The V gene's germline CDR1 is MNHEY and CDR2 SVGAGI. V was pared by 4 bases and J by 5 bases, with 7 bases of the junction left unmatched. The CDR3 nucleotides are TGTGCCAGCAGTTGGGGACAGGGGAAGGGGGAGACCCAGTACTTC. This codes for CASSWGQGKGETQYF.

The rearrangement links TRBV3-1 (or the pseudogene TRBV3-2) to TRBJ2-7, with a possible D match to TRBD1 (5 bases). V was pared by 1 base and J by 4 bases, with 11 bases between. Germline CDR1 is LGHDT and CDR2 is YNNKEL (reference sequence). This CDR3 has 14 amino acids. The CDR3 DNA sequence: TGTGCCAGCAGCCAAGCAGGGTATGGGTACGAGCAGTACTTC. Translation: CASSQAGYGYEQYF.

The V and J genes are TRBV21-1 and TRBJ1-2; the DNA was not used to check the table's D call, TRBD1. TRBV21-1 is a known pseudogene. This CDR3 has 16 amino acids. The DNA of the CDR3 is TGTGCCAGCAGCAAAGGTGCCAGGGGTACGTGCTATGGCTACACCTTC. Translation: CASSKGARGTCYGYTF.

In its sample, this clone was seen a few times. The rearrangement uses TRBV4-2 and TRBJ2-7, with D tentatively TRBD2 (6 bases). This CDR3 spans 14 amino acids. Germline-derived CDR1 and CDR2 are LGHNA and YNFKEQ. The germline V and J ends were trimmed by 4 bases and 6 bases, with 16 bases remaining between them. CDR3 region: CASSRDSRGTEQYF. DNA for the CDR3: TGTGCCAGCAGCCGGGACTCCCGGGGCACCGAGCAGTACTTC.

This clone was detected only a few times. The rearrangement joins TRBV7-6 to TRBJ1-5; D perhaps matches TRBD1 (5 bases). Deletions cut 0 bases from V and 0 bases from J, with 12 bases between. The CDR3 runs to 17 residues. Germline CDR1 and CDR2: SGHVS and FNYEAQ. Here the CDR3 reads CASSLALGPGSNQPQHF. In nucleotides, the CDR3 is TGTGCCAGCAGCTTAGCATTGGGGCCAGGTAGCAATCAGCCCCAGCATTTT. Variable domain in full (rest from reference TRBV7-6 and TRBJ1-5): GAGVSQSPRYKVTKRGQDVALRCDPISGHVSLYWYRQALGQGPEFLTYFNYEAQQDKSGLPNDRFSAERPEGSISTLTIQRTEQRDSAMYRCASSLALGPGSNQPQHFGDGTRLSIL.

The rearrangement joins TRBV6-5 to TRBJ1-1; weak D call: TRBD1 (6 bases). Germline-derived CDR1 and CDR2 are MNHEY and SVGAGI. The V end was cut by 8 bases, the J end by 1 base, with 11 bases between. The CDR3 has 13 residues. Here the CDR3 DNA reads TGTGCCAGCCTCCACAGGGAGAACACTGAAGCTTTCTTT. Residues: CASLHRENTEAFF.

CDR3: CASSLGSRGGPGRNEQFF. DNA of the CDR3: TGTGCCAGCAGCTTAGGCTCGCGCGGGGGGCCGGGGCGAAATGAGCAGTTCTTC. The chain carries TRBV7-2 and TRBJ2-1, with 8 bases that match TRBD2. V gave up 1 base and J gave up 7 bases; unmatched junction bases: 15. Germline V gene sequence: CDR1 SGHTA, CDR2 FQGNSA. The CDR3 totals 18 residues.

This chain connects TRBV3-1 (or the pseudogene TRBV3-2) to TRBJ2-7; unclear D gene. This CDR3 is built from 13 residues. Germline V gene data show CDR1 as LGHDT and CDR2 as YNNKEL (reference sequence). V was trimmed by 4 bases and J by 3 bases, leaving 10 bases between them. The CDR3 DNA is TGTGCCAGCAGCCTCATGGCTCGCTACGAGCAGTACTTC. Protein sequence: CASSLMARYEQYF.

The J gene is TRBJ2-2, the V gene TRBV5-4; 10 bases fit TRBD2. This CDR3 comprises 17 residues. V trimming: 4 bases; J trimming: 8 bases; junction bases outside the gene matches: 14. The germline V gene encodes CDR1 SGHNT and CDR2 YYREEE (reference sequence). The CDR3 reads CASSRSSSGGVKGELFF. In DNA form, the CDR3 reads TGTGCCAGCAGCCGATCCTCTAGCGGGGGAGTCAAAGGGGAGCTGTTTTTT.

The rearrangement uses TRBV18 and TRBJ2-7; D unresolved. Trimming took off 4 bases at V and 0 bases at J, with 13 bases between the two ends. This CDR3 has 15 residues. The germline CDR1 and CDR2 sequences are KGHSH and LQKENI. CDR3 region: CASSRVSGSSYEQYF. The CDR3 coding sequence is TGTGCCAGCTCACGGGTTTCAGGTTCCTCCTACGAGCAGTACTTC.

The chain combines TRBV11-2 with TRBJ2-3, with 7 bases identical to TRBD1. Trimming at V came to 5 bases and at J to 1 base, leaving 9 bases not matched to a gene. Germline CDR1 SGHAT, CDR2 FQNNGV. This CDR3 has 16 amino acids. This CDR3 is CASSILGTARTDTQYF. The DNA for the CDR3 is TGTGCCAGCAGCATCTTGGGGACAGCCCGCACAGATACGCAGTATTTT.

This chain joins TRBV9 and TRBJ1-2; 8 bases match TRBD1. Germline V lookup: CDR1 SGDLS, CDR2 YYNGEE. The CDR3 is 18 residues long. The junction had 16 bases not matched to a gene; V was cut back by 0 bases and J by 6 bases. CDR3 sequence (DNA): TGTGCCAGCAGCGTAGGAGTGGCAGGGGGCACCTCAACCGATGGCTACACCTTC. Translated, it gives CASSVGVAGGTSTDGYTF.

The rearrangement joins TRBV6-6 to TRBJ2-7; maybe TRBD1 (6 bases). CDR1 is MNHNY, CDR2 SVGAGI, per germline (reference sequence). With 5 bases removed from V and 1 base from J, the gap between germline ends came to 15 bases. The CDR3 contains 15 residues. CDR3 in DNA: TGTGCCAGCAGTGCTGGACAGTGGGGGTCCTACGAGCAGTACTTC. As protein: CASSAGQWGSYEQYF.

This CDR3 is CASSQETGGNGAFF. The CDR3 coding sequence is TGCGCCAGCAGCCAAGAGACAGGGGGCAATGGAGCTTTCTTT. The gene calls are TRBV4-3 and TRBJ1-1, with 10 bases matching TRBD1. In germline, CDR1 is LGHNA, CDR2 YSLEER. This CDR3 comprises 14 residues. The V segment lost 0 bases and the J segment 10 bases; nucleotides outside the gene matches: 5.

In this sample, this clone turned up a few times. The junction differs from germline at one of its ends, possibly a read error. V usage is TRBV6-6 and J usage is TRBJ2-1, with 11 bases fitting TRBD2. Germline loops: CDR1 MNHNY, CDR2 SVGAGI (reference sequence). The CDR3 consists of 13 residues. The CDR3 bases are TGTGCCAGCAGTTTGGAGATAGCGGGGGGGCCGCTCTTC. This encodes CASSLEIAGGPLF.

V and J are TRBV4-2 and TRBJ1-2, with 7 nucleotides matching TRBD1. V lost 0 bases, J lost 2 bases, and 6 bases stayed unmatched. The CDR3 is made up of 16 amino acids. Germline CDR1 is LGHNA and CDR2 is YNFKEQ. CDR3 coding DNA: TGTGCCAGCAGCCAAGATCCCGTACAGGGGAACTATGGCTACACCTTC. Protein sequence: CASSQDPVQGNYGYTF.

The chain uses TRBV6-6 and TRBJ2-3; 10 positions match TRBD2. The CDR3 length is 13 residues. J gave up 5 bases and V 8 bases, and 4 bases lay outside the gene matches. Germline V CDR1 and CDR2: MNHNY, SVGAGI (reference sequence). CDR3 sequence: CASQASGGDTQYF. CDR3 DNA sequence: TGTGCCAGCCAGGCTAGCGGGGGAGATACGCAGTATTTT.

The rearrangement uses TRBV4-1 and TRBJ1-4, with D hard to call. The V gene lost 0 bases and the J gene lost 4 bases, with 12 bases spanning the gap. This CDR3 is 16 amino acids long. Germline lookup yields CDR1 MGHRA and CDR2 YSYEKL. CDR3 sequence reads: CASSQDVGVYNEKLFF. In nucleotides, the CDR3 is TGCGCCAGCAGCCAAGATGTGGGAGTTTATAATGAAAAACTGTTTTTT.

The chain uses TRBV14 and TRBJ2-3, with 7 bases identical to TRBD1. The CDR3 runs 15 residues. V shed 2 bases, J shed 2 bases, and the junction held 4 bases outside the gene matches. Looked up from germline, CDR1 is SGHDN and CDR2 is FVKESK. The CDR3 protein is CASSQLGQLTDTQYF. The CDR3 DNA is TGTGCCAGCAGCCAATTGGGACAGCTCACAGATACGCAGTATTTT. Together with reference TRBV14 and TRBJ2-3, the CDR3 gives the full variable domain: EAGVTQFPSHSVIEKGQTVTLRCDPISGHDNLYWYRRVMGKEIKFLLHFVKESKQDESGMPNNRFLAERTGGTYSTLKVQPAELEDSGVYFCASSQLGQLTDTQYFGPGTRLTVL.

This clone was observed a few times. V usage is TRBV7-9 and J usage is TRBJ1-3; 9 nucleotides agree with TRBD1. The junction had 3 bases not matched to a gene; V was cut back by 5 bases and J by 1 base. There are 15 residues in the CDR3. The germline CDR1 and CDR2 sequences are SEHNR and FQNEAQ (reference sequence). In nucleotides, the CDR3 is TGTGCCAGCAGCAAACAGGGGGCGTCTGGAAACACCATATATTTT. As protein: CASSKQGASGNTIYF.

The gene calls are TRBV2 and TRBJ1-5; perhaps TRBD1 as D (6 bases). V was pared by 7 bases and J by 16 bases, with 20 bases between. The germline V gene has CDR1 SNHLY and CDR2 FYNNEI. The CDR3 extends over 12 amino acids. The CDR3 sequence: CASTDVKGGEHF. For the CDR3, the DNA is TGTGCCAGCACTGACGTCAAGGGGGGGGAACATTTT.